The T cell receptor (beta chain) described here comes from a study of monozygotic twins with inflammatory bowel disease. One entry per CDR3 protein, without DNA, is what TCRdb gives after re-calling the 5' RACE reads. This listing includes 310,000 or so distinct CDR3 sequences. Comments on this clonotype: Its specificity is unknown.

There are 16 residues in the CDR3. CDR1 is MNHEY, CDR2 SVGAGI, per germline. Overall study findings and caveats: Researchers report that IBD patients shared fewer clonotypes with others than healthy twins, especially amid disease activity. Subtypes among T cells remained indistinguishable. Among patients, repertoires may have gained variability from differing immunosuppressive treatments.

Sequencing used blood. The chain joins TRBV6-5 to TRBJ2-1; TCRdb returns TRBD2, unconfirmable since there is no DNA. The receptor was derived from a human donor with ulcerative colitis or Crohn's disease, or a healthy co-twin of an affected twin (not recorded which). CDR3 sequence reads: CASSYSKGTSGYEQFF.